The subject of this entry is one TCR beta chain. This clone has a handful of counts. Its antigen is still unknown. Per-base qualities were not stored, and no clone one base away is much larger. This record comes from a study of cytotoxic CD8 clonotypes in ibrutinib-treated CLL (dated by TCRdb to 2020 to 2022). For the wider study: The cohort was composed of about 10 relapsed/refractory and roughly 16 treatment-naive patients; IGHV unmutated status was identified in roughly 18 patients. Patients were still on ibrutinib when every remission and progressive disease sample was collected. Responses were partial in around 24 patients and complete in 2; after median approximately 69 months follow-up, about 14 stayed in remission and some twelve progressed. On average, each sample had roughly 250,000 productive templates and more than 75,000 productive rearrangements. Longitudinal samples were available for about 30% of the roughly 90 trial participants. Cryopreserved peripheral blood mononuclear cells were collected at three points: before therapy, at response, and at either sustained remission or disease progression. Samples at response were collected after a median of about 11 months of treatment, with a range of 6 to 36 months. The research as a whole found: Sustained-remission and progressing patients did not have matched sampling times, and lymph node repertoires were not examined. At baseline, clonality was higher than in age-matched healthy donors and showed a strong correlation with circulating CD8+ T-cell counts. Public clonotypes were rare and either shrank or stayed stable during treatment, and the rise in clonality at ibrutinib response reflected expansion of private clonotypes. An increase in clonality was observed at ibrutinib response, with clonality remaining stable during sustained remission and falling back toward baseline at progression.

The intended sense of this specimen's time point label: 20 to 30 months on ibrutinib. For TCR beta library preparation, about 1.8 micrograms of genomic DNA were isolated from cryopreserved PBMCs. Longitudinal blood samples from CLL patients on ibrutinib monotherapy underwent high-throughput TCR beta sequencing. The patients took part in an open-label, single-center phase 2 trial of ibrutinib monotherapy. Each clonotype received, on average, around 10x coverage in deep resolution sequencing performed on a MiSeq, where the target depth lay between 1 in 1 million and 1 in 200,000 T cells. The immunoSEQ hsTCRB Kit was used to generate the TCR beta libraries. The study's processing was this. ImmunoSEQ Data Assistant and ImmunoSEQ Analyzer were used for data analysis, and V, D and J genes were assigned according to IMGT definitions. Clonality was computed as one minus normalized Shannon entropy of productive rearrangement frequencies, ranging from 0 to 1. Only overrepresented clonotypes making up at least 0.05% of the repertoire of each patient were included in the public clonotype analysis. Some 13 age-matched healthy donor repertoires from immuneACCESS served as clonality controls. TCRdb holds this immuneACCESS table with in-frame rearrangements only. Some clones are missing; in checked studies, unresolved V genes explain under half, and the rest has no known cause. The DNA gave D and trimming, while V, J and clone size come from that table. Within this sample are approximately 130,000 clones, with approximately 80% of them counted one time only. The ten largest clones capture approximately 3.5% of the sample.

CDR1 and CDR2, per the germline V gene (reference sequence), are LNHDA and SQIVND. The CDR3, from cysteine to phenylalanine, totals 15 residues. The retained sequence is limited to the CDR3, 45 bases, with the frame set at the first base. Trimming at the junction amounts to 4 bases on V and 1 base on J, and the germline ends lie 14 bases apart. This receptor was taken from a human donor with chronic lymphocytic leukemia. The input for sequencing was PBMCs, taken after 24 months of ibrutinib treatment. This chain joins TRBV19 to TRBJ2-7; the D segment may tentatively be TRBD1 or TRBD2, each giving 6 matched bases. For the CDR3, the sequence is CASSRGAMDSYEQYF. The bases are TGTGCCAGTAGTAGGGGGGCAATGGATTCCTACGAGCAGTACTTC.